This record concerns one T cell receptor (beta chain) sequence. These data belong to a study of blood T cell repertoires in COVID-19. Libraries were prepared by immunoSEQ multiplex PCR; TCRdb keeps only in-frame clonotypes and omits some of them. The table has about 210,000 clones, 88% seen once. The CDR3 loop spans 15 amino acids. Trimming took off 0 bases at V and 8 bases at J, with 14 bases between the two ends. The germline gives CDR1 SGHNT, CDR2 YYREEE (reference sequence). The sample was peripheral blood. This TCR was recovered from a man younger than 30 with active or convalescent COVID-19. J is TRBJ1-4 and V is TRBV5-4; TRBD1 might be the D (6 bases). This CDR3 is CASSLEGDGYEKLFF. The CDR3 coding sequence is TGTGCCAGCAGCTTGGAGGGGGATGGTTACGAAAAACTGTTTTTT.